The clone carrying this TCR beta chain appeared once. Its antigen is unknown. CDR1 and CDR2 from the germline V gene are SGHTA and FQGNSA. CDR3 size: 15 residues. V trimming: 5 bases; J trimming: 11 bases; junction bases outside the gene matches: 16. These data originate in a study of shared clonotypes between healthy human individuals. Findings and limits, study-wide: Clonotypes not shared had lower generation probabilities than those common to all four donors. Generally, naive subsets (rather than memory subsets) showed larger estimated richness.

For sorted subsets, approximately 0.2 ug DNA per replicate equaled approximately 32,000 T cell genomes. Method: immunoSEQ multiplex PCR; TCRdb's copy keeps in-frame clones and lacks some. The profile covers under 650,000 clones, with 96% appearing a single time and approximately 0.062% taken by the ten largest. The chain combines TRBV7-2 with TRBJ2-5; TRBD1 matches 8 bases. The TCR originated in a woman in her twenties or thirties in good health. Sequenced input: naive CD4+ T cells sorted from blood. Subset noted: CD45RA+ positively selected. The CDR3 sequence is CASSADRVGLSEQYF. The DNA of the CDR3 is TGTGCCAGCAGCGCGGACAGGGTAGGGCTCTCGGAGCAGTACTTC.